This entry lists 28 T cell receptor beta chains sequenced from one sample in a study of blood T cell repertoires in COVID-19 (TCRdb year 2020). The library came from the immunoSEQ multiplex PCR assay. TCRdb limited this immuneACCESS table to in-frame rearrangements with V and J called. A share of clones is missing; checked studies link under half to unresolved V genes, and the rest is unexplained. The sample yields approximately 50,000 clones; approximately 85% were counted once. The top ten clones comprise about 6.8% of the sample. Input material: peripheral blood. The receptors originated from a man aged 55 to 70 with acute or convalescent COVID-19.

J is TRBJ2-7 and V is TRBV4-1; the match to TRBD2 covers 8 bases. The trim removed 4 bases at V and 4 bases at J, leaving 6 bases unmatched. The CDR3 sequence is 14 residues long. Germline loops: CDR1 MGHRA, CDR2 YSYEKL. The CDR3 sequence: CASSPAGGRYEQYF. The CDR3 DNA follows: TGCGCCAGCAGCCCCGCGGGGGGCCGGTACGAGCAGTACTTC.

This chain uses TRBV5-1 with TRBJ2-2; the D gene is possibly TRBD2 (6 bases). CDR3 length: 14 amino acids. The V gene's germline CDR1 is SGHRS and CDR2 YFSETQ. V lost 4 bases and J 2 bases, leaving 9 bases between the germline ends. CDR3 coding DNA: TGCGCCAGCAGCCCGGGACTCAACACCGGGGAGCTGTTTTTT. Translated: CASSPGLNTGELFF.

This sequence joins TRBV5-1 and TRBJ1-1; D possibly corresponds to TRBD1 (6 bases). Germline-derived CDR1 and CDR2 are SGHRS and YFSETQ. The CDR3 is 13 amino acids. V was pared by 0 bases and J by 6 bases, with 9 bases between. The CDR3 is CASSLGAGAEAFF. Here the CDR3 DNA reads TGCGCCAGCAGCTTGGGGGCAGGGGCTGAAGCTTTCTTT.

This clone was seen only once. J is TRBJ1-1 and V is TRBV27, with D perhaps TRBD1 (5 bases). CDR1 and CDR2 from the germline V gene are MNHEY and SMNVEV (reference sequence). Trimming shortened V by 5 bases and J by 3 bases, and 13 bases separated the two germline ends. CDR3 length: 14 amino acids. In nucleotides, the CDR3 is TGTGCCAGCAGTACCGCAGGGCGCGACACTGAAGCTTTCTTT. Protein sequence: CASSTAGRDTEAFF.

The J gene is TRBJ2-1, the V gene TRBV5-1, with a tentative D call TRBD2 (5 bases). The germline gives CDR1 SGHRS, CDR2 YFSETQ. This CDR3 is 16 amino acids long. V dropped 4 bases and J dropped 2 bases, with 16 bases sitting between them. CDR3 nucleotides: TGCGCCAGCAGCCCGACTGCGGGTCACCCCTACAATGAGCAGTTCTTC. This gives the protein CASSPTAGHPYNEQFF.

This rearrangement joins TRBV5-6 to TRBJ2-7, with D possibly being TRBD1 (6 bases). V shed 2 bases and J shed 2 bases, with 14 bases lying between them. The CDR3 contains 15 residues. Germline CDR1 and CDR2: SGHDT and YYEEEE. The CDR3 DNA reads TGTGCCAGCAGCTTCACTGGGACAAAAGCCTACGAGCAGTACTTC. The encoded protein is CASSFTGTKAYEQYF.

V gene TRBV30 combines with J gene TRBJ2-2; 13 bases line up with TRBD2. Germline V gene sequence: CDR1 GTSNPN, CDR2 SVGIG (reference sequence). After removal of 4 bases from V and 6 bases from J, the junction contained 5 bases not matched to a gene. The CDR3 runs 15 residues. The CDR3 region has the DNA TGTGCCTGGACTGCGGGACTAGCGGGGCCCGGGGAGCTGTTTTTT. It yields the protein CAWTAGLAGPGELFF.

V and J are TRBV21-1 and TRBJ1-1. TRBV21-1 is a listed pseudogene. CDR3 length: 15 residues. CDR3: CASSQGRGVDTEAFF. The CDR3 DNA reads as TGTGCCAGCAGCCAGGGTCGGGGGGTTGACACTGAAGCTTTCTTT.

This clone was detected once. The rearrangement uses TRBV30 and TRBJ2-1; 7 positions agree with TRBD2. Trimming removed 4 bases from V and 2 bases from J; junction bases left unmatched: 8. Germline values: CDR1 GTSNPN, CDR2 SVGIG (reference sequence). The CDR3 has 15 residues. The CDR3 coding sequence is TGTGCCTGGATGTCCCCTAGCGGAACCTACAATGAGCAGTTCTTC. It specifies CAWMSPSGTYNEQFF. Supplemented by reference TRBV30 and TRBJ2-1, the full variable domain reads SQTIHQWPATLVQPVGSPLSLECTVEGTSNPNLYWYRQAAGRGLQLLFYSVGIGQISSEVPQNLSASRPQDRQFILSSKKLLLSDSGFYLCAWMSPSGTYNEQFFGPGTRLTVL.

The chain uses TRBV4-1 and TRBJ1-1, with D unclear. V was cut by 7 bases and J by 8 bases, with 11 bases left in between. The CDR3 has 11 residues. Germline CDR1 and CDR2: MGHRA and YSYEKL. CDR3 DNA sequence: TGCGCCAGCAAGGAGACGGCGGAAGCTTTCTTT. Translating gives CASKETAEAFF.

Here the CDR3 DNA reads TGTGCCAGCAGCTTAGCTCCCTGGGGGCAGGCTAACTATGGCTACACCTTC. Translated, it gives CASSLAPWGQANYGYTF. V and J are TRBV7-9 and TRBJ1-2; perhaps TRBD1 as D (6 bases). V lost 0 bases and J lost 0, with 14 bases in between. In germline, CDR1 is SEHNR, CDR2 FQNEAQ (reference sequence). The CDR3 is 17 amino acids. The full variable domain, with the rest looked up from reference TRBV7-9 and TRBJ1-2, is DTGVSQNPRHKITKRGQNVTFRCDPISEHNRLYWYRQTLGQGPEFLTYFQNEAQLEKSRLLSDRFSAERPKGSFSTLEIQRTEQGDSAMYLCASSLAPWGQANYGYTFGSGTRLTVV.

The CDR3 region is CASSYAMGQGPEAFF. Here the CDR3 DNA reads TGTGCCAGCAGCTACGCCATGGGACAGGGGCCTGAAGCTTTCTTT. The rearrangement uses TRBV6-6 and TRBJ1-1, with 10 nucleotides matching TRBD1. V shed 6 bases and J 6 bases; nucleotides not matched to a gene: 10. Germline CDR1 and CDR2: MNHNY and SVGAGI (reference sequence). This CDR3 is built from 15 residues.

Details on this clone: Other nucleotide sequences in the sample specify the same CDR3. The rearrangement joins TRBV5-1 to TRBJ2-2; TRBD1 agrees at 11 bases. The germline V gene encodes CDR1 SGHRS and CDR2 YFSETQ. This CDR3 spans 15 amino acids. V trimming: 4 bases; J trimming: 3 bases; junction bases outside the gene matches: 2. The CDR3 protein is CASSLGQGDTGELFF. CDR3 in DNA: TGCGCCAGCAGCCTGGGACAGGGGGACACCGGGGAGCTGTTTTTT.

The chain has TRBV5-1 and TRBJ2-1; TRBD1 matches 9 bases. The CDR3 is 17 amino acids. CDR1 is SGHRS and CDR2 is YFSETQ in the germline V gene. Trimming cost V 4 bases and J 0 bases; bases outside gene matches: 8. CDR3 region: CASSLTGTGRSYNEQFF. CDR3 DNA: TGCGCCAGCAGCCTGACCGGGACAGGGCGCTCCTACAATGAGCAGTTCTTC.

This chain joins TRBV12-3 or TRBV12-4 and TRBJ1-5; no firm D call. The CDR3 has 13 amino acids. Between the trimmed V and J ends, which lost 4 bases and 4 bases, there was a span of 8 bases. This CDR3 reads CASSSTTNQPQHF. For the CDR3, the DNA is TGTGCCAGCAGTTCGACAACTAATCAGCCCCAGCATTTT.

The chain carries TRBV2 and TRBJ2-7; no firm D call. Germline assignment: CDR1 SNHLY and CDR2 FYNNEI. The CDR3 covers 11 residues. V was shortened by 6 bases and J by 0 bases, with 3 bases between the two germline ends. Here the CDR3 DNA reads TGTGCCAGCAGCCTCTCCTACGAGCAGTACTTC. Encoded protein: CASSLSYEQYF.

This chain's CDR3 is CSVLAPSGHSTDTQYF. In DNA form, the CDR3 reads TGCAGCGTCTTGGCCCCTAGCGGCCATAGCACAGATACGCAGTATTTT. The genes are TRBV29-1 and TRBJ2-3, with 7 nucleotides matching TRBD2. Germline CDR1 SQVTM, CDR2 ANQGSEA. This CDR3 has 16 amino acids. The junction had 12 bases not matched to a gene; V was cut back by 6 bases and J by 0 bases.

The gene calls are TRBV15 and TRBJ2-5, with 7 nucleotides matching TRBD1. J was trimmed by 2 bases and V by 3 bases; bases with no gene match: 12. The CDR3 length is 17 residues. CDR1 and CDR2 from the germline V gene are LNHNV and YYDKDF (reference sequence). CDR3 in DNA: TGTGCCACCAGCAGGAATCCGACAGGGTCCGCACAAGAGACCCAGTACTTC. This gives the protein CATSRNPTGSAQETQYF.

The rearrangement links TRBV6-5 to TRBJ2-2; 10 bases are shared with TRBD1. The CDR3 length is 14 residues. The germline CDR1 and CDR2 sequences are MNHEY and SVGAGI. The junction had 7 bases not matched to a gene; V was cut back by 8 bases and J by 7 bases. This chain's CDR3 is CASRQGAGNGELFF. The CDR3 coding sequence is TGTGCCAGCCGACAGGGGGCTGGTAACGGGGAGCTGTTTTTT.

The chain joins TRBV2 to TRBJ2-1; maybe TRBD2 (6 bases). This CDR3 region has 13 residues. Per germline, CDR1 SNHLY and CDR2 FYNNEI. V was pared by 7 bases and J by 2 bases, with 9 bases between. CDR3 coding DNA: TGTGCCAGCAACCCGGGGGCCTACAATGAGCAGTTCTTC. Its protein is CASNPGAYNEQFF.

In this sample, this clone turned up once. A junction end diverges from the germline sequence, so it may reflect a read error. The V gene is TRBV7-7, the J gene TRBJ2-1; 11 bases are shared with TRBD2. Germline values: CDR1 SSHAT, CDR2 FNYEAQ (reference sequence). The CDR3 runs 15 residues. Here the CDR3 DNA reads TGTGCTAGCAGCTTACTAGCGGGAGACTACAATGAGCAGTTCTTC. Translation gives CASSLLAGDYNEQFF.

The CDR3 DNA is TGTGCCAGCAGCTTATACAGGCCCTCTGGAAACACCATATATTTT. Encoded protein: CASSLYRPSGNTIYF. The gene calls are TRBV11-2 and TRBJ1-3, with D maybe TRBD1 (5 bases). Germline loops: CDR1 SGHAT, CDR2 FQNNGV. This CDR3 has 15 amino acids. The ends were cut back, 2 bases at V and 0 bases at J, with 8 bases in the middle.

The J gene is TRBJ2-7, the V gene TRBV18; 7 bases align to TRBD2. V trimming: 3 bases; J trimming: 5 bases; junction bases outside the gene matches: 10. This CDR3 contains 15 residues. Germline values: CDR1 KGHSH, CDR2 LQKENI. The CDR3 DNA reads TGTGCCAGCTCACCGTCTCTCGCGGGAGATGACGAGCAGTACTTC. It yields the protein CASSPSLAGDDEQYF.

The chain is built from TRBV7-9 and TRBJ1-5; D is perhaps TRBD1 (6 bases). This CDR3 contains 14 residues. Deletions cut 5 bases from V and 6 bases from J, with 14 bases between. Germline loops: CDR1 SEHNR, CDR2 FQNEAQ (reference sequence). In nucleotides, the CDR3 is TGTGCCAGCAGCCTCACAGGGAAGGGTCAGCCCCAGCATTTT. It yields the protein CASSLTGKGQPQHF.

The chain is built from TRBV27 and TRBJ2-5; 9 bases are a match to TRBD2. V lost 4 bases, J lost 6 bases, and 12 bases stayed unmatched. CDR1 and CDR2 from the germline V gene are MNHEY and SMNVEV (reference sequence). CDR3 length equals 16 residues. CDR3 nucleotide sequence: TGTGCCAGCAGTTCCTCTTTAGCGGGAGTGCCCAAGACCCAGTACTTC. Its translation: CASSSSLAGVPKTQYF.

This clone occurred a few times. The rearrangement joins TRBV10-2 to TRBJ1-1; D not resolved. Germline CDR1 WSHSY, CDR2 SAAADI. Trimming pared 2 bases from V and 8 bases from J, leaving 12 bases between. CDR3 length: 13 residues. The chain's CDR3 is CASSERLSREAFF. For the CDR3, the DNA is TGCGCCAGCAGTGAGAGGCTCTCTAGGGAAGCTTTCTTT.

This clone was observed a handful of times. This sequence joins TRBV11-2 and TRBJ2-7; possibly TRBD2 for D (6 bases). In germline, CDR1 is SGHAT, CDR2 FQNNGV. The V end lost 1 base, the J end lost 7 bases, and 14 bases lay between the germline ends. The length of the CDR3 is 14 residues. CDR3 coding DNA: TGTGCCAGCAGCTTAGCGGGAGTTGCCCGGGAGCAGTACTTC. It encodes CASSLAGVAREQYF.

This chain connects TRBV2 to TRBJ2-7; TRBD2 is a possible D gene (5 bases). This CDR3 spans 12 amino acids. Trimming left V 4 bases short and J 6 bases short, with 10 bases between. Per germline, CDR1 SNHLY and CDR2 FYNNEI. The CDR3 region is CASSGRTGEQYF. The CDR3 nucleotides read TGTGCCAGCAGTGGGAGGACTGGCGAGCAGTACTTC.